Below, 8 T cell receptor beta chains from the same sample are listed, as sequenced in a study of blood T cell repertoires in COVID-19 (dated by TCRdb to 2020 to 2021). Receptors were amplified or captured by the immunoSEQ multiplex PCR assay. The table comes from immuneACCESS by way of TCRdb, which keeps in-frame sequences with V and J called. Part of the clones is missing from these tables; in studies checked, under half for an unresolved V gene and the rest for unknown reasons. The sample table records 270,000 or so clones; around nine tenths of these occur just once. The ten largest clonotypes hold under 3% of the sample. Material for sequencing was PBMCs or T cells enriched from blood (not recorded which). All receptors derive from a young woman who had recovered from COVID-19.

The rearrangement links TRBV19 to TRBJ1-5, with a weak D call TRBD1 (6 bases). CDR3 length: 15 residues. Germline loops: CDR1 LNHDA, CDR2 SQIVND (reference sequence). V lost 6 bases to trimming and J lost 4 bases, with 16 bases between them. The CDR3 spells CASRTGQFENQPQHF. The CDR3 region has the DNA TGTGCCAGTAGAACTGGACAGTTCGAAAATCAGCCCCAGCATTTT.

V gene TRBV14 combines with J gene TRBJ2-3, with 7 bases matching TRBD2. After removal of 0 bases from V and 2 bases from J, the junction contained 8 bases not matched to a gene. Germline CDR1 and CDR2: SGHDN and FVKESK. The CDR3 contains 17 residues. The CDR3 DNA follows: TGTGCCAGCAGCCAAGATCTGGCTAGCGGATTCACAGATACGCAGTATTTT. This gives the protein CASSQDLASGFTDTQYF.

The rearrangement uses TRBV7-2 and TRBJ2-7, with D maybe TRBD1 (5 bases). CDR1 and CDR2 from the germline V gene are SGHTA and FQGNSA. Trimming took 7 bases from V and 0 from J, leaving 19 bases between them. The CDR3 length is 16 residues. The CDR3 DNA sequence: TGTGCCAGCACCCATAGCAGGGTCTTAAGCTCCTACGAGCAGTACTTC. Protein product: CASTHSRVLSSYEQYF.

This chain links TRBV4-1 with TRBJ1-5; 9 positions match TRBD1. This CDR3 is 16 amino acids long. Germline CDR1 MGHRA, CDR2 YSYEKL. With 3 bases clipped from V and 3 bases from J, the junction kept 6 bases outside the gene matches. CDR3 nucleotide sequence: TGCGCCAGCAGCCAGCCCGGGACAGGGACCAATCAGCCCCAGCATTTT. It translates to CASSQPGTGTNQPQHF.

V is TRBV5-1 and J is TRBJ1-2; D remains ambiguous. The CDR3 contains 15 residues. The ends were cut back, 7 bases at V and 8 bases at J, with 24 bases in the middle. CDR1 is SGHRS, CDR2 YFSETQ, per germline. CDR3 DNA: TGCGCCAGCGCCCTGGGAGGCGGCTGGCAGGTCGGCTACACCTTC. This encodes CASALGGGWQVGYTF.

The chain employs TRBV19 and TRBJ2-5, with D tentatively TRBD2 (7 bases). The germline CDR1 and CDR2 sequences are LNHDA and SQIVND (reference sequence). The germline V and J ends were trimmed by 4 bases and 10 bases, with 16 bases remaining between them. The CDR3 consists of 13 residues. CDR3 loop: CASSSGREGDQYF. The CDR3 nucleotides read TGTGCCAGTAGTAGCGGGAGAGAGGGGGACCAGTACTTC. Combining the CDR3 with reference TRBV19 and TRBJ2-5 gives the whole variable domain DGGITQSPKYLFRKEGQNVTLSCEQNLNHDAMYWYRQDPGQGLRLIYYSQIVNDFQKGDIAEGYSVSREKKESFPLTVTSAQKNPTAFYLCASSSGREGDQYFGPGTRLLVL.

The chain recombines TRBV5-5 with TRBJ2-7, with TRBD2 matching over 13 bases. Germline CDR1 reads SGHKS; CDR2 reads YYEKEE (reference sequence). This CDR3 contains 16 residues. Trimming at V came to 2 bases and at J to 6 bases, leaving 8 bases not matched to a gene. In DNA, the CDR3 is TGTGCCAGCAGCTTCCGACTAGCGGGAGGTACCCTCGAGCAGTACTTC. Encoded protein: CASSFRLAGGTLEQYF.

The V call is TRBV29-1, the J call TRBJ1-5; D perhaps matches TRBD1 (5 bases). The CDR3 has 15 amino acids. Between the trimmed V and J ends, which lost 6 bases and 5 bases, there was a span of 20 bases. In germline, CDR1 is SQVTM, CDR2 ANQGSEA. The CDR3 loop is CSVARGGGGDQPQHF. The CDR3 DNA follows: TGCAGCGTGGCAAGGGGAGGAGGAGGGGATCAGCCCCAGCATTTT. The whole variable domain, filled in from reference TRBV29-1 and TRBJ1-5, reads SAVISQKPSRDICQRGTSLTIQCQVDSQVTMMFWYRQQPGQSLTLIATANQGSEATYESGFVIDKFPISRPNLTFSTLTVSNMSPEDSSIYLCSVARGGGGDQPQHFGDGTRLSIL.